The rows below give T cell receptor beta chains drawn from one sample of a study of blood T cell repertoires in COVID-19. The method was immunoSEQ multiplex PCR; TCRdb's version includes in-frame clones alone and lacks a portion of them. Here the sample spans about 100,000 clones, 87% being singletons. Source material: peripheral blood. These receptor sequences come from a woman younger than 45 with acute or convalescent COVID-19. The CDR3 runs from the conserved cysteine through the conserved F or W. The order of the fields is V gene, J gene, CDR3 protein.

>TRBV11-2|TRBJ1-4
CASSLMGQGGEKLFF
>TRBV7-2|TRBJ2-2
CASSLDIGRRGTGELFF
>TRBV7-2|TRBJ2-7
CASSRGTSGSYEQYF
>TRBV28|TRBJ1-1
CASSLVLTGMIFTEAFF
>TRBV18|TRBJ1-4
CASSLRESQGEKLFF
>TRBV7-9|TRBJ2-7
CASSLGTGPSYEQYF
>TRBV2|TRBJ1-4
CASSWGGEDDEKLFF
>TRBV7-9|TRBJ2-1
CASSFNSPRGEQFF
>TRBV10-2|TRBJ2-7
CASSVTGIEQYF
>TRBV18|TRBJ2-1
CASSRRTDSNNEQFF
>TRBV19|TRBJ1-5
CATQDRGSNQPQHF
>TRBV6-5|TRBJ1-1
CAIHRVLGTEAFF
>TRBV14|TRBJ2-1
CASSLRTSGHNEQFF
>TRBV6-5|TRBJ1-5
CASSQGVDQPQHF
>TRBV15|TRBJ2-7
CATSLRGSHYEQYF
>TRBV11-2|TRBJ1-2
CASSDSRRGSGYTF
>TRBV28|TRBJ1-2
CASSFGFGTVNGYTF
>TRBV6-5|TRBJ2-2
CASKGQSAYTGELFF
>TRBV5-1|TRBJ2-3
CASRDAGSSTDTQYF
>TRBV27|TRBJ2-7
CASTPWGRGGYEQYF
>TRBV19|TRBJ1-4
CASSPGQGGGNEKLFF
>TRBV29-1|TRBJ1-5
CSVRDSNQPQHF
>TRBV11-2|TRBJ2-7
CASSLGLRREQYF
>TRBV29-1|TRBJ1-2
CSGLLQGPYGYTF
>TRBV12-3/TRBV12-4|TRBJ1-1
CASTPIMNTEAFF
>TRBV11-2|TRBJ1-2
CASRGSAYYGYTF
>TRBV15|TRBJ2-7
CATSRRQGSPYEQYF
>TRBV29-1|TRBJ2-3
CSADGLAGANTDTQYF
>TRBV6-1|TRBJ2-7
CASSEIKAVTPYEQYF
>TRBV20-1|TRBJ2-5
CSASLIPGGTQYF
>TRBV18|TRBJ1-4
CASSLDRNEKLFF
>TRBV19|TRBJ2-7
CASSYGLAGDPYEQYF
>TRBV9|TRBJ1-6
CASSSEGDSPLHF
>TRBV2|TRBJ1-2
CASNENRANYGYTF
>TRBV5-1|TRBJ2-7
CASSFSGGSSYEQYF
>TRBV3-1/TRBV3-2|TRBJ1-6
CASSQTRVTNSPLHF
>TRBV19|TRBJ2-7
CASSIGGLGGTEQYF
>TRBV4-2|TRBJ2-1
CASSQVDGGPYNEQFF
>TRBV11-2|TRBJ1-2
CASSPGGPFTF
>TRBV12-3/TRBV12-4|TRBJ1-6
CASSPSTLSPLHF
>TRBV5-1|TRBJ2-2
CASSFTSNTGELFF
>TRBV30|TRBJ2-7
CAWTQGVAAYEQYF
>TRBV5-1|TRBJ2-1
CASRLGGSYNEQFF
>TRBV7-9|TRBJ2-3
CASSPRRIPDSDTQYF
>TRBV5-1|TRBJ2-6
CASSLARIIAQAGNVLTF
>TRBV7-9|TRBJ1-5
CASSSFPGTDNQPQHF
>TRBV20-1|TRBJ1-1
CSASGPGGQPTEAFF